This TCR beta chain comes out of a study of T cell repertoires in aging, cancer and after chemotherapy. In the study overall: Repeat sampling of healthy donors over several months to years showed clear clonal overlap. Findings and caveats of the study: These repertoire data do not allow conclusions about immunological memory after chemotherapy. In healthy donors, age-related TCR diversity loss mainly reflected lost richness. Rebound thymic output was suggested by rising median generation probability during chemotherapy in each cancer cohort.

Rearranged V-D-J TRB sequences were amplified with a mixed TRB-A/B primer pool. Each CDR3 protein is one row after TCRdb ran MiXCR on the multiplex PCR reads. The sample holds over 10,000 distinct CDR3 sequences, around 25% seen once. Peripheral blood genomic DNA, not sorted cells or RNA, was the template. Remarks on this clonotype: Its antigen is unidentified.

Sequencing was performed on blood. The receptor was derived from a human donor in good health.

CDR3 DNA: TGTGCCAGCAGCTTGTGGGAGGGGGGCTACGAGCAGTACTTC. It codes for CASSLWEGGYEQYF. This rearrangement joins TRBV7-9 to TRBJ2-7; a weak D match, TRBD2 (7 bases). This CDR3 has 14 residues. Looked up from germline, CDR1 is SEHNR and CDR2 is FQNEAQ (reference sequence). V lost 3 bases, J lost 3 bases, and 12 bases lay in between.